This TCR beta chain appears in the sequencing data of a study of beta chain features in type 1 diabetes. Study-wide context: All samples yielded 107,917,701 examined sorted cells. Findings and caveats of the study: All four CD4+ subsets from Type 1 diabetes patients carried moderately but significantly shorter TCRB CDR3s. Lower insertion and higher deletion counts appeared at VDJ junctions in type 1 diabetes patients.

Deletions cut 6 bases from V and 2 bases from J, with 11 bases between. Germline loops: CDR1 SGHRS, CDR2 YFSETQ. CDR3 length equals 13 residues. The isolated RNA, all of it, was reverse transcribed, so expressed TCRB transcripts were what got sequenced. Profiled with immunoSEQ multiplex PCR; TCRdb holds only in-frame clones, not every one. The table has 600,000 or so clones, 11% to 15% seen once. Points on this clone: Its antigen is as yet unknown.

Purity exceeded 98% in all sorted populations. The sample consisted of naive CD4+ T cells from blood. This rearrangement joins TRBV5-1 to TRBJ1-2, with D possibly TRBD1 on 6 matching bases. This receptor was taken from a man aged 18 to 29 with type 1 diabetes. CDR3 loop: CASTVTGNYGYTF. The DNA of the CDR3 is TGCGCCAGCACCGTGACAGGAAACTATGGCTACACCTTC.